This T cell receptor (beta chain) was retrieved from a study of immune characterization of retroperitoneal liposarcoma. CDR1 SGHVS and CDR2 FQNEAQ come from the germline V gene. The length of the CDR3 is 15 residues. In the case of this clonotype: Germline and junction disagree at one end, which may indicate a read error.

TCRdb re-called the PCR reads with MiXCR, one entry per CDR3 protein. The sample includes around 13,000 distinct CDR3 sequences, over 45% of them seen just once. J is TRBJ2-7 and V is TRBV7-8; D remains unclear. Sequencing used tumor tissue. The TCR was taken from a female donor with retroperitoneal liposarcoma. CDR3 sequence reads: CASSLGFGPRYGQYF. In DNA form, the CDR3 reads TGTGCCAGCAGCTTAGGGTTCGGCCCCCGCTACGGGCAGTACTTC. Full variable domain (outside the CDR3, taken from reference TRBV7-8 and TRBJ2-7): GAGVSQSPRYKVAKRGQDVALRCDPISGHVSLFWYQQALGQGPEFLTYFQNEAQLDKSGLPSDRFFAERPEGSVSTLKIQRTQQEDSAVYLCASSLGFGPRYGQYFGPGTRLTVT.